This T cell receptor (beta chain) was captured in a study of beta chain features in type 1 diabetes. Findings and caveats of the study: It was among patients, rather than healthy donors, that naive, central memory and Treg TCRB repertoires appeared more similar.

The CDR3 is 15 amino acids. With V trimmed by 5 bases and J by 2 bases, 6 bases remained unmatched. Per germline, CDR1 SEHNR and CDR2 FQNEAQ (reference sequence). In its sample, this clone was seen a few times. Its antigen is not known. Without exception, sorted populations had purity beyond 95%. TCRB transcripts that were expressed got sequenced, as all of the isolated RNA had been reverse transcribed. Naive, central memory and regulatory T cell samples averaged about 3.57 million immunoSEQ reads each. Sequencing was performed with immunoSEQ multiplex PCR; in TCRdb, only in-frame clones are kept and a portion is missing. The profile covers about 930,000 clones, with 15% to 20% appearing a single time and about 0.02% taken by the ten largest.

The V and J genes are TRBV7-9 and TRBJ2-7; 10 bases agree with TRBD1. This sequence originates from a woman younger than 35 in good health. The specimen was naive CD4+ T cells from blood. In DNA form, the CDR3 reads TGTGCCAGCAGCCAGGGACAGGGGCTTACCTACGAGCAGTACTTC. Its protein is CASSQGQGLTYEQYF.